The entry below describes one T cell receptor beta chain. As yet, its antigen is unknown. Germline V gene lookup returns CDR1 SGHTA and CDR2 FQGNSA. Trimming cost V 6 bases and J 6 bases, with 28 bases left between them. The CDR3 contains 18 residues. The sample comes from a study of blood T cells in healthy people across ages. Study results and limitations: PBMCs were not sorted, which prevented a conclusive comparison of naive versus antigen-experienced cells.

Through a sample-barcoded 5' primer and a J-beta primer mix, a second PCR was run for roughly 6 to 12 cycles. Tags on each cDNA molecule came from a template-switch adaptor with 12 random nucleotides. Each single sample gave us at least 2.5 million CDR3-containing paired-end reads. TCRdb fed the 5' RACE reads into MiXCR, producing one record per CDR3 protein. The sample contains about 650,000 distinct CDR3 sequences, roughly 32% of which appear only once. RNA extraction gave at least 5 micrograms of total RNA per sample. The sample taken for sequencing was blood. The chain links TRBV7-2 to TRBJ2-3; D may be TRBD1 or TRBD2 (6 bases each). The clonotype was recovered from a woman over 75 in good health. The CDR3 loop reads CASRQRGLDLLSPDTQYF. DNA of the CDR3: TGTGCCAGCAGACAACGGGGGCTCGACCTCCTGTCCCCTGATACGCAGTATTTT.